Listed here are 27 T cell receptor beta chains from one sample, sequenced in a study of blood T cell repertoires in COVID-19. This table comes from immunoSEQ multiplex PCR, and its TCRdb copy is limited to in-frame clones, with some not included. The sample shows 100,000 to 150,000 clones, about nine tenths of them seen only once. The source material was peripheral blood. These receptors originate from a woman between 65 and 79 years old with COVID-19, enrolled during active disease.

The rearrangement uses TRBV5-1 and TRBJ1-2, with D maybe TRBD1 (6 bases). This CDR3 spans 16 amino acids. The germline V and J ends were trimmed by 4 bases and 7 bases, with 23 bases remaining between them. From germline, CDR1 is SGHRS and CDR2 YFSETQ. The DNA for the CDR3 is TGCGCCAGCAGCCTCATGACAGGCTCAGCTAATAGTGGCTACACCTTC. Encoded protein: CASSLMTGSANSGYTF. The full variable domain, its missing parts supplied by reference TRBV5-1 and TRBJ1-2, is KAGVTQTPRYLIKTRGQQVTLSCSPISGHRSVSWYQQTPGQGLQFLFEYFSETQRNKGNFPGRFSGRQFSNSRSEMNVSTLELGDSALYLCASSLMTGSANSGYTFGSGTRLTVV.

The chain has TRBV9 and TRBJ1-1, with D tentatively TRBD1 (5 bases). The germline V gene has CDR1 SGDLS and CDR2 YYNGEE. This CDR3 is built from 18 residues. With 3 bases removed from V and 1 base from J, the gap between germline ends came to 22 bases. The CDR3 bases are TGTGCCAGCAGCGAGGCGGGGGTGGAGGGAGGTGGGAACACTGAAGCTTTCTTT. Its protein is CASSEAGVEGGGNTEAFF.

This chain uses TRBV28 with TRBJ1-2; TRBD1 is a possible D gene (6 bases). Between the trimmed V and J ends, which lost 8 bases and 5 bases, there was a span of 12 bases. Germline assignment: CDR1 MDHEN and CDR2 SYDVKM. This CDR3 has 12 amino acids. The CDR3 here is CASYSRGYGYTF. DNA of the CDR3: TGTGCCAGCTATTCGAGGGGGTATGGCTACACCTTC.

This chain connects TRBV19 to TRBJ1-1; the D is unclear. The CDR3 spans 14 residues. Trimming removed 7 bases at V and 4 bases at J, with 16 bases between. The germline V gene has CDR1 LNHDA and CDR2 SQIVND (reference sequence). The DNA for the CDR3 is TGTGCCAGTACCAACCCTCGGAGCCCCACTGAAGCTTTCTTT. It specifies CASTNPRSPTEAFF.

The rearrangement joins TRBV2 to TRBJ2-5; 9 nucleotides line up with TRBD1. The CDR3 loop spans 17 amino acids. The germline V gene has CDR1 SNHLY and CDR2 FYNNEI. J lost 2 bases, V lost 3 bases, and 10 bases had no gene match. CDR3: CASSDFWDRELQETQYF. CDR3 DNA sequence: TGTGCCAGCAGTGATTTTTGGGACAGGGAACTACAAGAGACCCAGTACTTC.

This clone is a singleton in its sample. The V gene is TRBV5-1, the J gene TRBJ2-3; 13 bases are a match to TRBD2. Germline V gene data show CDR1 as SGHRS and CDR2 as YFSETQ. J lost 0 bases, V lost 4 bases, and 8 bases had no gene match. The CDR3 consists of 18 residues. The CDR3: CASSHGTSGATSTDTQYF. The CDR3, as DNA: TGCGCCAGCAGCCATGGGACTAGCGGGGCAACTAGCACAGATACGCAGTATTTT.

The rearrangement links TRBV28 to TRBJ1-2, with 8 nucleotides matching TRBD1. The CDR3 spans 15 residues. The germline gives CDR1 MDHEN, CDR2 SYDVKM. Losses at the gene ends were 5 bases for V and 4 bases for J; bases not matched to a gene: 9. The CDR3 nucleotides are TGTGCCAGCAGTCACAGGGGACAGGAGACCTATGGCTACACCTTC. This translates into CASSHRGQETYGYTF.

The chain links TRBV5-4 to TRBJ1-3; TRBD1 matches at 8 bases. V shed 3 bases and J 4 bases; nucleotides not matched to a gene: 6. Per the germline V gene, CDR1 is SGHNT and CDR2 is YYREEE (reference sequence). The CDR3 sequence is 15 residues long. CDR3 DNA sequence: TGTGCCAGCAGCTCACTTGACAGGGGAGGAAACACCATATATTTT. This encodes CASSSLDRGGNTIYF.

CDR3 DNA: TGTGCCAGCAGCCAAGGGATGGAGGACGGAAACACCATATATTTT. Its protein product is CASSQGMEDGNTIYF. V and J are TRBV3-1 (or the pseudogene TRBV3-2) and TRBJ1-3, with D unclear. From germline, CDR1 is LGHDT and CDR2 YNNKEL (reference sequence). This CDR3 spans 15 amino acids. V lost 1 base and J 4 bases, leaving 11 bases between the germline ends.

This rearrangement joins TRBV29-1 to TRBJ2-7; D might be TRBD2 (5 bases). The CDR3 has 13 residues. The germline V and J ends were trimmed by 1 base and 5 bases, with 12 bases remaining between them. Germline V gene lookup returns CDR1 SQVTM and CDR2 ANQGSEA. The chain's CDR3 is CSVEGPTGNEQYF. The CDR3 DNA reads as TGCAGCGTTGAAGGCCCTACGGGGAACGAGCAGTACTTC.

The chain employs TRBV5-8 and TRBJ1-5, with D tentatively TRBD1 (6 bases). The length of the CDR3 is 14 residues. V was trimmed by 4 bases and J by 9 bases, leaving 17 bases between them. Germline V gene lookup returns CDR1 SGHTS and CDR2 YDEGEE. The DNA for the CDR3 is TGTGCCAGCAGCCCCCCAGGGGACGGGCGGCCCCAGCATTTT. Protein product: CASSPPGDGRPQHF.

J is TRBJ1-6 and V is TRBV4-2, with TRBD1 matching 8 bases. V trimming: 6 bases; J trimming: 6 bases; junction bases outside the gene matches: 10. CDR1 is LGHNA, CDR2 YNFKEQ, per germline. The CDR3 loop spans 16 amino acids. The CDR3 DNA reads TGTGCCAGCAGGGATCCGGGGACAGGCGTTAATTCACCCCTCCACTTT. Its translation is CASRDPGTGVNSPLHF.

The CDR3 region is CASSAVHPNTEAFF. CDR3 DNA sequence: TGCGCCAGCAGTGCAGTACATCCGAACACTGAAGCTTTCTTT. The V gene is TRBV10-2, the J gene TRBJ1-1; D gene ambiguous. Germline CDR1 is WSHSY and CDR2 is SAAADI. The CDR3 sequence is 14 residues long. V was cut by 4 bases and J by 1 base, with 10 bases left in between.

This chain connects TRBV18 to TRBJ1-4; 11 bases align to TRBD1. Germline CDR1 KGHSH, CDR2 LQKENI. The V and J ends lost 6 bases and 7 bases, in that order; junction bases with no gene match: 7. The CDR3 covers 15 residues. CDR3 nucleotide sequence: TGTGCCAGCTCTCCCACCGGGACAGGGGGTGAAAAACTGTTTTTT. Amino acids: CASSPTGTGGEKLFF.

The chain links TRBV19 to TRBJ1-5; TRBD1 might be the D (5 bases). Between the trimmed V and J ends, which lost 6 bases and 0 bases, there was a span of 12 bases. Germline V gene data show CDR1 as LNHDA and CDR2 as SQIVND (reference sequence). This CDR3 comprises 15 residues. CDR3 loop: CASSRLGDSNQPQHF. CDR3 bases: TGTGCCAGTAGCCGCTTAGGGGATAGCAATCAGCCCCAGCATTTT.

This chain links TRBV6-6 with TRBJ1-5, with 9 bases that match TRBD1. J lost 1 base, V lost 9 bases, and 4 bases had no gene match. Germline CDR1 is MNHNY and CDR2 is SVGAGI (reference sequence). The CDR3 is 14 amino acids. CDR3 nucleotide sequence: TGTGCCAGTCGGGACAGGGCAAGCAATCAGCCCCAGCATTTT. This translates into CASRDRASNQPQHF.

The CDR3 coding sequence is TGCGCCAGCAGCCAGAATATTAAACAGGGTGAAAAACTGTTTTTT. Translated: CASSQNIKQGEKLFF. This chain links TRBV4-1 with TRBJ1-4, with a tentative D call TRBD1 (6 bases). Germline V gene lookup returns CDR1 MGHRA and CDR2 YSYEKL. CDR3 length: 15 amino acids. V was pared by 3 bases and J by 7 bases, with 15 bases between.

V gene TRBV19 combines with J gene TRBJ1-2; tentative D call: TRBD1 (6 bases). CDR3 size: 14 residues. Looked up from germline, CDR1 is LNHDA and CDR2 is SQIVND (reference sequence). With 5 bases removed from V and 2 bases from J, the gap between germline ends came to 12 bases. The CDR3 spells CASSQAGVNYGYTF. The CDR3 bases are TGTGCCAGTAGTCAGGCAGGGGTGAACTATGGCTACACCTTC.

The chain recombines TRBV13 with TRBJ2-7, with D hard to call. The V gene's germline CDR1 is PRHDT and CDR2 FYEKMQ (reference sequence). The V end lost 0 bases, the J end lost 3 bases, and 12 bases lay between the germline ends. CDR3 length equals 15 residues. The CDR3 is CASSLGVRRRYEQYF. In DNA form, the CDR3 reads TGTGCCAGCAGCTTAGGCGTTCGCAGGCGCTACGAGCAGTACTTC.

In this sample, this clone turned up a few times. The chain links TRBV3-1 (or the pseudogene TRBV3-2) to TRBJ1-1; tentatively, D is TRBD1 (6 bases). The CDR3 totals 14 residues. Deletions cut 2 bases from V and 1 base from J, with 8 bases between. CDR1 is LGHDT, CDR2 YNNKEL, per germline (reference sequence). The CDR3 reads CASSQQGRNTEAFF. The CDR3 DNA reads as TGTGCCAGCAGCCAACAGGGGAGGAACACTGAAGCTTTCTTT.

The chain is built from TRBV15 and TRBJ1-6; D uncertain. The CDR3 runs 16 residues. Trimming pared 0 bases from V and 6 bases from J, leaving 12 bases between. Germline loops: CDR1 LNHNV, CDR2 YYDKDF (reference sequence). CDR3 protein: CATSRDQDRRNSPLHF. CDR3 nucleotides: TGTGCCACCAGCAGAGATCAGGATAGGCGTAATTCACCCCTCCACTTT.

The V gene is TRBV30, the J gene TRBJ2-1; 9 nucleotides align to TRBD2. Germline V CDR1 and CDR2: GTSNPN, SVGIG (reference sequence). J was trimmed by 5 bases and V by 4 bases; bases with no gene match: 6. There are 14 residues in the CDR3. The CDR3 sequence: CAWTARGGHNEQFF. The CDR3 DNA follows: TGTGCCTGGACTGCGCGGGGGGGCCACAATGAGCAGTTCTTC.

Regarding this clone: One end of the junction is discordant with germline, which a read error may explain. The rearrangement uses TRBV28 and TRBJ1-6; maybe TRBD1 (5 bases). CDR3 length equals 17 residues. Per the germline V gene, CDR1 is MDHEN and CDR2 is SYDVKM. The CDR3 protein is CASSLPMRRGYSSPLHF. In DNA form, the CDR3 reads TGTGCCAGCAGTTTACCCATGAGGAGGGGATATAGTTCACCCCTCCACTTT.

The chain employs TRBV24-1 and TRBJ1-1, with D possibly matching TRBD1 (6 bases). Per germline, CDR1 KGHDR and CDR2 SFDVKD. The CDR3 runs 13 residues. V lost 8 bases and J 2 bases, leaving 11 bases between the germline ends. CDR3 sequence reads: CATMRGRNTEAFF. The CDR3, as DNA: TGTGCCACCATGCGGGGGCGCAACACTGAAGCTTTCTTT.

This chain joins TRBV2 and TRBJ1-1, with TRBD1 identical over 9 bases. Germline V gene sequence: CDR1 SNHLY, CDR2 FYNNEI. With 7 bases clipped from V and 4 bases from J, the junction kept 7 bases outside the gene matches. The CDR3 length is 14 residues. In nucleotides, the CDR3 is TGTGCCAGCACCAGACAGGGGGGGGGCACTGAAGCTTTCTTT. Translation: CASTRQGGGTEAFF. The entire variable domain, with the rest obtained from reference TRBV2 and TRBJ1-1, is as follows: EPEVTQTPSHQVTQMGQEVILRCVPISNHLYFYWYRQILGQKVEFLVSFYNNEISEKSEIFDDQFSVERPDGSNFTLKIRSTKLEDSAMYFCASTRQGGGTEAFFGQGTRLTVV.

On this clone itself: Other DNA variants within this sample encode the same CDR3. The gene calls are TRBV5-1 and TRBJ2-1, with D possibly TRBD1 on 5 matching bases. V was pared by 0 bases and J by 0 bases, with 10 bases between. Germline CDR1 and CDR2: SGHRS and YFSETQ. The CDR3 runs to 16 residues. CDR3 in amino acids: CASSLDRQSSYNEQFF. As DNA, the CDR3 is TGCGCCAGCAGCTTGGACCGACAGAGCTCCTACAATGAGCAGTTCTTC.

The chain has TRBV6-1 and TRBJ1-2, with 8 bases aligning to TRBD1. This CDR3 contains 14 residues. V shed 0 bases, J shed 5 bases, and the junction held 2 bases outside the gene matches. Per germline, CDR1 MNHNS and CDR2 SASEGT. CDR3: CASSEARTGYGYTF. In DNA, the CDR3 is TGTGCCAGCAGTGAAGCTAGGACAGGGTATGGCTACACCTTC.